These 24 T cell receptor beta chains came from one sample sequenced in a study of CD8 T cells in ankylosing spondylitis. Study observations and caveats: It appeared that ankylosing spondylitis blood was characterized by a TCR beta motif of roughly 8 highly homologous variants.

What these receptors recognize is not known. TCRdb passed the 5' RACE reads through MiXCR, listing each CDR3 protein once. The sample consists of about 800,000 distinct CDR3 sequences, about 11% of them appearing once. Sequencing was performed on blood, either unsorted or a sorted T cell fraction (not recorded which). Receptors were obtained from a male donor with ankylosing spondylitis.

The J gene is TRBJ2-5, the V gene TRBV6-5; 8 bases align to TRBD2. The CDR3 runs to 16 residues. J was trimmed by 5 bases and V by 0 bases; bases with no gene match: 8. Germline V gives CDR1 MNHEY, CDR2 SVGAGI. For the CDR3, the DNA is TGTGCCAGCAGTTACTCGACCGGGAGGGACGGGGAGACCCAGTACTTC. Protein: CASSYSTGRDGETQYF.

The sample holds a few counts of this clonotype. The rearrangement joins TRBV5-1 to TRBJ1-6; 8 bases line up with TRBD1. The germline CDR1 and CDR2 sequences are SGHRS and YFSETQ. V gave up 4 bases and J gave up 3 bases; unmatched junction bases: 9. The CDR3 covers 17 residues. Here the CDR3 reads CASSHTGGSGYNSPLHF. The CDR3 region has the DNA TGCGCCAGCAGCCACACAGGGGGAAGTGGCTATAATTCACCCCTCCACTTT.

V usage is TRBV15 and J usage is TRBJ2-7, with D possibly TRBD1 on 6 matching bases. The germline V gene encodes CDR1 LNHNV and CDR2 YYDKDF (reference sequence). The CDR3 is 15 amino acids. V was pared by 4 bases and J by 3 bases, with 16 bases between. This chain's CDR3 is CATSKGGFANYEQYF. Here the CDR3 DNA reads TGTGCCACCAGCAAAGGGGGTTTCGCTAACTACGAGCAGTACTTC.

The chain is built from TRBV12-3 or TRBV12-4 and TRBJ1-5; D is unresolved. The CDR3 is 14 amino acids. Trimming took off 5 bases at V and 6 bases at J, with 14 bases between the two ends. The CDR3 DNA is TGTGCCAGCAGTCAACCCGGACGGGGTCAGCCCCAGCATTTT. Encoded protein: CASSQPGRGQPQHF.

The chain links TRBV3-1 to TRBJ1-6; the D gene is possibly TRBD1 (6 bases). Germline V lookup: CDR1 LGHDT, CDR2 YNNKEL (reference sequence). V lost 4 bases and J lost 9, with 16 bases in between. The CDR3 spans 15 residues. As DNA, the CDR3 is TGTGCCAGCAGCCTCTTAACGGGACAAGCTTCACCCCTCCACTTT. Residues: CASSLLTGQASPLHF.

This clonotype has a count of ten or more. V and J are TRBV20-1 and TRBJ2-7; TRBD2 is a possible D gene (7 bases). The CDR3 is 13 residues long. V was shortened by 6 bases and J by 2 bases, with 14 bases between the two germline ends. Germline CDR1 DFQATT, CDR2 SNEGSKA (reference sequence). The CDR3 here is CSAQSGGTYEQYF. The CDR3 nucleotides read TGCAGTGCCCAGTCGGGGGGCACCTACGAGCAGTACTTC.

The V call is TRBV30, the J call TRBJ1-2; D uncertain. Germline V gene lookup returns CDR1 GTSNPN and CDR2 SVGIG (reference sequence). V was shortened by 2 bases and J by 8 bases, with 15 bases between the two germline ends. The CDR3 is made up of 13 amino acids. This CDR3 is CAWSLPGPAGYTF. DNA for the CDR3: TGTGCCTGGAGTCTTCCGGGCCCCGCAGGCTACACCTTC. Full variable domain (missing parts from reference TRBV30 and TRBJ1-2): SQTIHQWPATLVQPVGSPLSLECTVEGTSNPNLYWYRQAAGRGLQLLFYSVGIGQISSEVPQNLSASRPQDRQFILSSKKLLLSDSGFYLCAWSLPGPAGYTFGSGTRLTVV.

This clonotype was recorded many times. The chain employs TRBV6-1 and TRBJ2-1; D may correspond to TRBD1 or TRBD2 (5 bases each). Between the trimmed V and J ends, which lost 6 bases and 0 bases, there was a span of 12 bases. This CDR3 contains 15 residues. Germline V gives CDR1 MNHNS, CDR2 SASEGT. This CDR3 is CASSRSGTSYNEQFF. The CDR3 nucleotides read TGTGCCAGCAGCCGTTCAGGGACCTCCTACAATGAGCAGTTCTTC.

This rearrangement joins TRBV5-4 to TRBJ1-4; 9 positions match TRBD1. The V gene's germline CDR1 is SGHNT and CDR2 YYREEE (reference sequence). The trim removed 2 bases at V and 7 bases at J, leaving 3 bases unmatched. The CDR3 covers 14 residues. The CDR3 spells CASSFGQGSEKLFF. DNA for the CDR3: TGTGCCAGCAGCTTCGGACAGGGGAGTGAAAAACTGTTTTTT.

This clonotype was seen many times. The chain couples TRBV6-2 or TRBV6-3 to TRBJ2-1; D is undetermined. Germline CDR1 and CDR2: MNHEY and SVGEGT. The V gene lost 6 bases and the J gene lost 1 base, with 10 bases spanning the gap. CDR3 size: 14 residues. CDR3 DNA: TGTGCCAGCAGCCTCCAGTGGTCCTACAATGAGCAGTTCTTC. Its protein is CASSLQWSYNEQFF.

This clonotype was seen ten or more times. J is TRBJ1-2 and V is TRBV6-1; D perhaps matches TRBD1 (5 bases). CDR3 length: 13 residues. Germline-derived CDR1 and CDR2 are MNHNS and SASEGT. The ends were cut back, 8 bases at V and 3 bases at J, with 13 bases in the middle. The CDR3 protein is CASGRQRDYGYTF. CDR3 nucleotides: TGTGCCAGCGGGAGACAGCGTGACTATGGCTACACCTTC.

This chain joins TRBV15 and TRBJ1-5; D is unclear. Germline CDR1 is LNHNV and CDR2 is YYDKDF (reference sequence). V shed 5 bases and J shed 4 bases, with 9 bases lying between them. The CDR3 is made up of 13 amino acids. CDR3: CATSDGINQPQHF. CDR3 in DNA: TGTGCCACCAGCGACGGGATTAATCAGCCCCAGCATTTT.

Only a few counts were recorded for this clonotype. This chain joins TRBV5-1 and TRBJ1-2; D perhaps matches TRBD1 (6 bases). CDR1 is SGHRS, CDR2 YFSETQ, per germline. V was trimmed by 5 bases and J by 7 bases, leaving 18 bases between them. CDR3 length: 14 residues. The CDR3, as DNA: TGCGCCAGCAGTCGTGAATGGACAGCGTCTGGCTACACCTTC. Translation gives CASSREWTASGYTF.

This chain links TRBV5-1 with TRBJ2-2, with TRBD2 matching over 9 bases. Germline CDR1 and CDR2: SGHRS and YFSETQ. V shed 4 bases and J 4 bases; nucleotides not matched to a gene: 5. The CDR3 extends over 15 amino acids. CDR3 in amino acids: CASSRSGSSTGELFF. Written as DNA, the CDR3 is TGCGCCAGCAGCCGTAGCGGGAGTAGCACCGGGGAGCTGTTTTTT. Filled out from reference TRBV5-1 and TRBJ2-2, the complete variable domain reads KAGVTQTPRYLIKTRGQQVTLSCSPISGHRSVSWYQQTPGQGLQFLFEYFSETQRNKGNFPGRFSGRQFSNSRSEMNVSTLELGDSALYLCASSRSGSSTGELFFGEGSRLTVL.

The table lists this clonotype with a few counts. J is TRBJ2-7 and V is TRBV7-2; the D is unclear. Trimming took off 10 bases at V and 6 bases at J, with 13 bases between the two ends. This CDR3 contains 11 residues. The germline V gene encodes CDR1 SGHTA and CDR2 FQGNSA. This chain's CDR3 is CATSRNAEQYF. CDR3 DNA sequence: TGTGCCACGAGTAGGAACGCCGAGCAGTACTTC.

This chain uses TRBV18 with TRBJ1-1; D possibly corresponds to TRBD1 (5 bases). The CDR3 has 13 residues. Germline lookup yields CDR1 KGHSH and CDR2 LQKENI. The V end was cut by 3 bases, the J end by 6 bases, with 11 bases between. The CDR3 DNA reads TGTGCCAGCTCACCGGGGGGAATTGCTGAAGCTTTCTTT. This gives the protein CASSPGGIAEAFF.

The chain has TRBV7-7 and TRBJ2-7; unclear D gene. The CDR3 sequence is 10 residues long. Germline V gene data show CDR1 as SSHAT and CDR2 as FNYEAQ (reference sequence). CDR3 bases: TGTGCTAGCCCCGGACCCGAGCAGTACTTC. Translating gives CASPGPEQYF.

This clonotype was seen a few times. V is TRBV7-2 and J is TRBJ1-5; no reliable D call. V dropped 5 bases and J dropped 4 bases, with 12 bases sitting between them. Germline V CDR1 and CDR2: SGHTA, FQGNSA. The CDR3 extends over 14 amino acids. The CDR3 protein is CASSLASSNQPQHF. The CDR3 DNA reads as TGTGCCAGCAGCCTCGCCTCGTCAAATCAGCCCCAGCATTTT.

In this sample, this clonotype turned up a few times. The chain links TRBV15 to TRBJ2-1; 12 nucleotides match TRBD2. This CDR3 comprises 16 residues. Germline-derived CDR1 and CDR2 are LNHNV and YYDKDF (reference sequence). J gave up 5 bases and V 1 base, and 3 bases lay outside the gene matches. The CDR3 nucleotides read TGTGCCACCAGCAGAGGCGCTAGCGGGAGGGACAATGAGCAGTTCTTC. Its protein product is CATSRGASGRDNEQFF.

This clonotype showed up just a few times. The rearrangement uses TRBV6-5 and TRBJ1-1; D unclear. The CDR3 totals 13 residues. CDR1 is MNHEY and CDR2 is SVGAGI in the germline V gene. V lost 6 bases and J lost 7, with 15 bases in between. CDR3 coding DNA: TGTGCCAGCAGACACTCCTCGGAGAGTGAAGCTTTCTTT. This codes for CASRHSSESEAFF.

This clonotype was detected only a few times. CDR3: CASSSPTEFTGELFF. The DNA for the CDR3 is TGTGCCAGCAGTTCCCCCACAGAATTCACCGGGGAGCTGTTTTTT. V gene TRBV12-3 or TRBV12-4 combines with J gene TRBJ2-2; D gene uncertain. This CDR3 is built from 15 residues. V was shortened by 4 bases and J by 4 bases, with 13 bases between the two germline ends.

This clonotype was seen a few times. The chain employs TRBV5-1 and TRBJ2-2, with unresolved D. Trimming took 4 bases from V and 7 from J, leaving 11 bases between them. CDR3 length: 13 amino acids. Germline V gene sequence: CDR1 SGHRS, CDR2 YFSETQ. The CDR3 bases are TGCGCCAGCAGCCCTGTGTACGGCGGGGAGCTGTTTTTT. This gives the protein CASSPVYGGELFF.

This clonotype was detected a few times. The V call is TRBV29-1, the J call TRBJ2-7, with D perhaps matching TRBD1 or TRBD2 (5 bases each). Germline loops: CDR1 SQVTM, CDR2 ANQGSEA. The CDR3 has 12 amino acids. V was shortened by 6 bases and J by 6 bases, with 15 bases between the two germline ends. CDR3 sequence (DNA): TGCAGCGTAGGTCGAGGGGCTGGCGAGCAGTACTTC. It encodes CSVGRGAGEQYF.

This clonotype was recorded a few times. V usage is TRBV27 and J usage is TRBJ1-2; D not certain. Trimming cost V 7 bases and J 7 bases, with 7 bases left between them. The CDR3 totals 10 residues. The germline V gene has CDR1 MNHEY and CDR2 SMNVEV (reference sequence). The CDR3 bases are TGTGCCAGCACCGGCGGTGGCTACACCTTC. Translation: CASTGGGYTF.